What follows are 30 T cell receptor beta chains derived from one specimen sequenced in a study of cytomegalovirus exposure and HLA in healthy donors. The PCR contained 60 Vbeta and 13 Jbeta primers. Here immunoSEQ multiplex PCR was the method, and the copy in TCRdb shows in-frame clones only, minus some. The sample contains fewer than 200,000 clones, around 80% of which appear only once. Sample: PBMCs. Receptors originate from a human donor in good health.

This sequence joins TRBV19 and TRBJ2-7; D perhaps matches TRBD1 (5 bases). Germline V gene sequence: CDR1 LNHDA, CDR2 SQIVND (reference sequence). The ends were cut back, 4 bases at V and 4 bases at J, with 11 bases in the middle. The CDR3 contains 13 residues. The CDR3 region has the DNA TGTGCCAGTAGTAGCGACAGCTTATACGAGCAGTACTTC. This translates into CASSSDSLYEQYF.

The J gene is TRBJ1-2, the V gene TRBV7-8; D remains ambiguous. Trimming shortened V by 5 bases and J by 3 bases, and 16 bases separated the two germline ends. Per germline, CDR1 SGHVS and CDR2 FQNEAQ. CDR3 length: 15 amino acids. CDR3 nucleotide sequence: TGTGCCAGCAGCCAAGGGAGGAGGGAGGACTATGGCTACACCTTC. This sequence encodes CASSQGRREDYGYTF.

The V gene is TRBV5-4, the J gene TRBJ1-6, with TRBD1 as a possible D gene (5 bases). Between the trimmed V and J ends, which lost 4 bases and 6 bases, there was a span of 14 bases. This CDR3 has 15 residues. Germline V gene sequence: CDR1 SGHNT, CDR2 YYREEE (reference sequence). Here the CDR3 DNA reads TGTGCCAGCAGCCTGGATTCGGGGGTTAATTCACCCCTCCACTTT. Protein sequence: CASSLDSGVNSPLHF.

The chain recombines TRBV27 with TRBJ2-3; the match to TRBD1 covers 7 bases. V lost 0 bases and J lost 3; bases outside the gene matches: 6. The CDR3 has 16 amino acids. CDR1 and CDR2 from the germline V gene are MNHEY and SMNVEV (reference sequence). The CDR3 protein is CASSLSGTVKTDTQYF. DNA of the CDR3: TGTGCCAGCAGTTTATCCGGGACAGTCAAAACAGATACGCAGTATTTT.

The J gene is TRBJ1-1, the V gene TRBV12-5, with D unclear. Trimming removed 6 bases from V and 5 bases from J, with 16 bases in between. CDR1 is LGHNT, CDR2 FRNRAP, per germline. The CDR3 has 14 amino acids. CDR3 nucleotide sequence: TGTGCTAGTGGCCCTTCCGGGGTGGCGACTGAAGCTTTCTTT. Translation gives CASGPSGVATEAFF.

A few counts support this clone. V usage is TRBV5-1 and J usage is TRBJ1-1; D is unresolved. Trimming cost V 4 bases and J 5 bases, with 18 bases left between them. The germline V gene has CDR1 SGHRS and CDR2 YFSETQ. The CDR3 sequence is 15 residues long. The CDR3 sequence is CASSREVGKGTEAFF. The CDR3 nucleotides read TGCGCCAGCAGCAGGGAGGTGGGGAAAGGGACTGAAGCTTTCTTT.

This chain joins TRBV5-6 and TRBJ2-3, with 9 bases lining up with TRBD2. V shed 5 bases, J shed 5 bases, and the junction held 9 bases outside the gene matches. Germline lookup yields CDR1 SGHDT and CDR2 YYEEEE. The CDR3 loop spans 15 amino acids. The CDR3 here is CASSPAGGAQDTQYF. CDR3 DNA sequence: TGTGCCAGCAGTCCGGCGGGGGGGGCGCAAGATACGCAGTATTTT.

The V call is TRBV15, the J call TRBJ1-4; D may be TRBD1 (5 bases). Germline lookup yields CDR1 LNHNV and CDR2 YYDKDF (reference sequence). V was pared by 5 bases and J by 0 bases, with 10 bases between. The CDR3 consists of 15 residues. The CDR3 spells CATSGTGSTNEKLFF. The CDR3 DNA follows: TGTGCCACCAGCGGAACAGGCTCAACTAATGAAAAACTGTTTTTT.

The chain has TRBV27 and TRBJ1-2, with a possible D match to TRBD1 (5 bases). Looked up from germline, CDR1 is MNHEY and CDR2 is SMNVEV (reference sequence). V shed 6 bases and J shed 5 bases, with 16 bases lying between them. This CDR3 is 14 amino acids long. The CDR3 spells CASSRSGKGYGYTF. CDR3 DNA sequence: TGTGCCAGCAGCAGGTCAGGGAAAGGTTATGGCTACACCTTC.

V gene TRBV11-2 combines with J gene TRBJ2-2; TRBD1 agrees at 9 bases. The V gene's germline CDR1 is SGHAT and CDR2 FQNNGV. The junction had 3 bases not matched to a gene; V was cut back by 6 bases and J by 1 base. The CDR3 has 15 amino acids. The CDR3, as DNA: TGTGCCAGCAGATGGACAGGGGAGAACACCGGGGAGCTGTTTTTT. As protein: CASRWTGENTGELFF.

V usage is TRBV13 and J usage is TRBJ2-3; no clear D gene. Germline CDR1 is PRHDT and CDR2 is FYEKMQ (reference sequence). V shed 0 bases and J shed 6 bases, with 10 bases lying between them. The CDR3 has 14 residues. The CDR3 DNA follows: TGTGCCAGCAGCTTAGGTGAGCCCCCGGATACGCAGTATTTT. This sequence encodes CASSLGEPPDTQYF.

This clone was counted only a few times. V and J are TRBV10-1 and TRBJ2-3; TRBD1 matches at 7 bases. Per the germline V gene, CDR1 is WNHNN and CDR2 is SYGVQD (reference sequence). The CDR3 extends over 14 amino acids. The CDR3 spells CVMRGPTSTDTQYF. The CDR3 DNA is TGCGTTATGAGGGGGCCCACTAGCACAGATACGCAGTATTTT.

V usage is TRBV6-6 and J usage is TRBJ2-5, with 11 nucleotides matching TRBD1. In germline, CDR1 is MNHNY, CDR2 SVGAGI (reference sequence). V lost 6 bases and J lost 5; bases outside the gene matches: 8. CDR3 length: 15 residues. The CDR3 coding sequence is TGTGCCAGCAGCCTTCCGGGACAGGGGGTCGAGACCCAGTACTTC. Its protein is CASSLPGQGVETQYF.

The genes are TRBV4-3 and TRBJ2-1; possibly TRBD1 for D (5 bases). V was pared by 0 bases and J by 4 bases, with 10 bases between. Per the germline V gene, CDR1 is LGHNA and CDR2 is YSLEER. The CDR3 is 15 amino acids. The CDR3 nucleotides are TGCGCCAGCAGCCAAGACAGGGCCGAATACAATGAGCAGTTCTTC. Translation: CASSQDRAEYNEQFF.

The chain uses TRBV2 and TRBJ2-1; 11 bases agree with TRBD2. Germline values: CDR1 SNHLY, CDR2 FYNNEI. The CDR3 is 14 amino acids. Trimming cost V 6 bases and J 4 bases; bases outside gene matches: 2. CDR3 sequence (DNA): TGTGCCAGCAGCGGGACTAGCGGATACAATGAGCAGTTCTTC. It codes for CASSGTSGYNEQFF.

J is TRBJ2-3 and V is TRBV11-1, with 8 bases identical to TRBD1. The V gene's germline CDR1 is SGHAT and CDR2 FQDESV (reference sequence). J was trimmed by 1 base and V by 1 base; bases with no gene match: 1. The CDR3 covers 15 residues. The CDR3 bases are TGTGCCAGCAGCTTAGTGGGACAGGGCACAGATACGCAGTATTTT. It codes for CASSLVGQGTDTQYF.

The chain uses TRBV15 and TRBJ2-7; the match to TRBD2 covers 7 bases. The V and J ends lost 1 base and 2 bases, in that order; junction bases with no gene match: 2. The germline V gene encodes CDR1 LNHNV and CDR2 YYDKDF (reference sequence). This CDR3 region has 14 residues. In DNA form, the CDR3 reads TGTGCCACCAGCAGAGTCCGGGGGGCCTACGAGCAGTACTTC. Protein product: CATSRVRGAYEQYF.

This clone was observed once. The CDR3 DNA reads TGTGCCAGCAGTACCGGGACAGGGGTCACCGGGGAGCTGTTTTTT. Translated, it gives CASSTGTGVTGELFF. The V call is TRBV2, the J call TRBJ2-2, with 10 bases fitting TRBD1. Per the germline V gene, CDR1 is SNHLY and CDR2 is FYNNEI. The V and J ends lost 5 bases and 4 bases, in that order; junction bases with no gene match: 4. The CDR3 covers 15 residues.

The CDR3 coding sequence is TGTGCCAGCAGCTGGGCGGGGGGCCCTGGCACAGATACGCAGTATTTT. Protein sequence: CASSWAGGPGTDTQYF. The chain couples TRBV7-2 to TRBJ2-3, with 8 bases that match TRBD2. J lost 1 base, V lost 4 bases, and 7 bases had no gene match. The CDR3 runs 16 residues. CDR1 is SGHTA and CDR2 is FQGNSA in the germline V gene. The full variable domain, in which reference TRBV7-2 and TRBJ2-3 provide the parts outside the CDR3, is GAGVSQSPSNKVTEKGKDVELRCDPISGHTALYWYRQSLGQGLEFLIYFQGNSAPDKSGLPSDRFSAERTGGSVSTLTIQRTQQEDSAVYLCASSWAGGPGTDTQYFGPGTRLTVL.

The genes are TRBV6-1 and TRBJ2-5; weak D call: TRBD2 (5 bases). CDR3 length: 14 amino acids. The germline V gene has CDR1 MNHNS and CDR2 SASEGT. Trimming removed 6 bases at V and 5 bases at J, with 16 bases between. In nucleotides, the CDR3 is TGTGCCAGCAGGCTTGACTATCGTGAGGAGACCCAGTACTTC. Protein: CASRLDYREETQYF.

This chain connects TRBV4-2 to TRBJ2-3; D might be TRBD2 (6 bases). Germline loops: CDR1 LGHNA, CDR2 YNFKEQ. V was clipped by 1 base and J by 0 bases, with 11 bases between them. This CDR3 is built from 16 residues. The CDR3 DNA reads TGTGCCAGCAGCCAAGGGGGTAGCGGAAGCACAGATACGCAGTATTTT. As protein: CASSQGGSGSTDTQYF.

This chain links TRBV4-3 with TRBJ1-2; TRBD1 is a possible D gene (6 bases). The V gene lost 4 bases and the J gene lost 2 bases, with 14 bases spanning the gap. CDR3 length equals 15 residues. Germline CDR1 reads LGHNA; CDR2 reads YSLEER. CDR3 coding DNA: TGCGCCAGCAGCCCCAGGACAGCCAGGAACTATGGCTACACCTTC. Its protein is CASSPRTARNYGYTF.

The rearrangement uses TRBV15 and TRBJ2-7; 7 positions match TRBD1. The V and J ends lost 0 bases and 5 bases, in that order; junction bases with no gene match: 10. The germline V gene encodes CDR1 LNHNV and CDR2 YYDKDF (reference sequence). This CDR3 contains 16 residues. The CDR3 DNA reads TGTGCCACCAGCAGAGATCTCGGGGCAGGGGGTGACGAGCAGTACTTC. This translates into CATSRDLGAGGDEQYF.

This chain joins TRBV2 and TRBJ2-7; 8 bases map to TRBD1. With V trimmed by 1 base and J by 1 base, 3 bases remained unmatched. Germline loops: CDR1 SNHLY, CDR2 FYNNEI. CDR3 length equals 15 residues. CDR3 sequence: CASSEGTGISYEQYF. The CDR3 DNA follows: TGTGCCAGCAGTGAAGGGACAGGGATTTCCTACGAGCAGTACTTC.

This chain links TRBV2 with TRBJ1-1; D not resolved. CDR3 size: 15 residues. Germline-derived CDR1 and CDR2 are SNHLY and FYNNEI. V was clipped by 6 bases and J by 5 bases, with 19 bases between them. In DNA form, the CDR3 reads TGTGCCAGCAGCCCTCCCAGGTCGTGGCCGACTGAAGCTTTCTTT. Protein sequence: CASSPPRSWPTEAFF.

The chain employs TRBV19 and TRBJ2-7; D not resolved. This CDR3 region has 16 residues. The V end was cut by 1 base, the J end by 2 bases, with 15 bases between. CDR1 LNHDA and CDR2 SQIVND come from the germline V gene (reference sequence). The CDR3 reads CASSIGHSFSTYEQYF. The CDR3 coding sequence is TGTGCCAGTAGTATAGGGCACAGCTTTTCAACCTACGAGCAGTACTTC.

The chain combines TRBV7-9 with TRBJ2-2, with a weak D call TRBD2 (6 bases). Germline values: CDR1 SEHNR, CDR2 FQNEAQ (reference sequence). V was pared by 6 bases and J by 3 bases, with 11 bases between. The CDR3 length is 14 residues. The CDR3 sequence is CASRLWEDTGELFF. The CDR3 coding sequence is TGTGCCAGCAGACTTTGGGAGGACACCGGGGAGCTGTTTTTT. The whole variable domain, filled in from reference TRBV7-9 and TRBJ2-2, reads DTGVSQNPRHKITKRGQNVTFRCDPISEHNRLYWYRQTLGQGPEFLTYFQNEAQLEKSRLLSDRFSAERPKGSFSTLEIQRTEQGDSAMYLCASRLWEDTGELFFGEGSRLTVL.

The rearrangement joins TRBV5-6 to TRBJ1-5; 8 bases are shared with TRBD1. CDR1 and CDR2 from the germline V gene are SGHDT and YYEEEE. The CDR3 is 16 residues long. V dropped 0 bases and J dropped 6; count of bases not matched to a gene: 8. CDR3 sequence: CASSLAGGTFSQPQHF. The DNA of the CDR3 is TGTGCCAGCAGCTTGGCAGGGGGCACTTTTAGTCAGCCCCAGCATTTT.

The chain links TRBV5-1 to TRBJ2-7; 9 bases align to TRBD1. This CDR3 comprises 16 residues. Germline-derived CDR1 and CDR2 are SGHRS and YFSETQ. V lost 3 bases, J lost 2 bases, and 9 bases stayed unmatched. In nucleotides, the CDR3 is TGCGCCAGCAGCTCTCTGGGGACAGGGAGTCCCTACGAGCAGTACTTC. Its protein product is CASSSLGTGSPYEQYF.

The rearrangement links TRBV9 to TRBJ2-6; 7 bases align to TRBD1. The CDR3 is made up of 18 amino acids. V dropped 0 bases and J dropped 0; count of bases not matched to a gene: 6. The germline CDR1 and CDR2 sequences are SGDLS and YYNGEE. The CDR3 DNA sequence: TGTGCCAGCAGCGTAGACCGGTCAGGGGGCTCTGGGGCCAACGTCCTGACTTTC. Its translation: CASSVDRSGGSGANVLTF.